This is a list of T cell receptor beta chains from one sample in a study of T cells after yellow fever vaccination. A single record per CDR3 protein comes from TCRdb applying MiXCR to the 5' RACE reads. The sample includes 200,000 to 300,000 distinct CDR3 sequences, 10% to 15% of them seen just once. Sequences were derived from CD4+ T cells sorted from PBMCs, sampled 45 days after the yellow fever booster vaccination. The receptors here all came from a man between 25 and 39 years old who received the YFV17D yellow fever vaccine. Both conserved end residues are part of each CDR3. A D gene is named only where the DNA matches it firmly. Part of the rows lack a size; the others show once, few, many or a class for expanded clones.

clone size: few
D gene: TRBD1
J gene: TRBJ2-5
V gene: TRBV20-1
CDR3 DNA: TGCAGTGCCCAGGACAGGGAGGAGACCCAGTACTTC
CDR3 protein: CSAQDREETQYF

clone size: few
D gene: .
J gene: TRBJ2-7
V gene: TRBV7-9
CDR3 DNA: TGTGCCAGCAGCTTAGGACCCGTTTACGAGCAGTACTTC
CDR3 protein: CASSLGPVYEQYF

clone size: few
D gene: .
J gene: TRBJ2-1
V gene: TRBV12-3/TRBV12-4
CDR3 DNA: TGTGCCAGCACCCCGCACATGACCTCCAATGAGCAGTTCTTC
CDR3 protein: CASTPHMTSNEQFF

clone size: .
D gene: .
J gene: TRBJ2-7
V gene: TRBV5-1
CDR3 DNA: TGCGCCAGCAGCTTCGCGGGGGGGACAGGAGCACCCACGAATCACTACGAGCAGTACTTC
CDR3 protein: CASSFAGGTGAPTNHYEQYF

clone size: .
D gene: TRBD1
J gene: TRBJ1-5
V gene: TRBV20-1
CDR3 DNA: TGCAGTGCTGGGACAGGTTTGGGCAATCAGCCCCAGCATTTT
CDR3 protein: CSAGTGLGNQPQHF

clone size: many
D gene: TRBD2
J gene: TRBJ2-5
V gene: TRBV7-7
CDR3 DNA: TGTGCTAGCAGCTTAGGACTAGCGGGTGCTGAGACCCAGTACTTC
CDR3 protein: CASSLGLAGAETQYF

clone size: .
D gene: TRBD1
J gene: TRBJ2-2
V gene: TRBV10-3
CDR3 DNA: TGTGCCATCTCGATCGGGACAGAGGGCGGGGAGCTGTTTTTT
CDR3 protein: CAISIGTEGGELFF

clone size: few
D gene: .
J gene: TRBJ2-5
V gene: TRBV6-6
CDR3 DNA: TGTGCCAGCAGTAGCAGGGGTTGGGGGACCCAGTACTTC
CDR3 protein: CASSSRGWGTQYF

clone size: .
D gene: .
J gene: TRBJ2-7
V gene: TRBV30
CDR3 DNA: TGTGCCTGGAGTAAAGGACGGGGCGTTGAGCAGTACTTC
CDR3 protein: CAWSKGRGVEQYF

clone size: few
D gene: .
J gene: TRBJ2-2
V gene: TRBV5-4
CDR3 DNA: TGTGCCAGCAGCCTATGGATGGGGGTAAACACCGGGGAGCTGTTTTTT
CDR3 protein: CASSLWMGVNTGELFF

clone size: few
D gene: .
J gene: TRBJ2-1
V gene: TRBV24-1
CDR3 DNA: TGTGCCACCAGTGATTTGAATGAGCAGTTCTTC
CDR3 protein: CATSDLNEQFF

clone size: .
D gene: .
J gene: TRBJ2-5
V gene: TRBV5-1
CDR3 DNA: TGCGCCAGCAGCCCTGGCAGTAACGAGGAGACCCAGTACTTC
CDR3 protein: CASSPGSNEETQYF

clone size: .
D gene: .
J gene: TRBJ2-5
V gene: TRBV20-1
CDR3 DNA: TGCAGTGCTAGAGACCCCAGGAAGGATGGAGAGACCCAGTACTTC
CDR3 protein: CSARDPRKDGETQYF

clone size: .
D gene: TRBD2
J gene: TRBJ2-3
V gene: TRBV5-1
CDR3 DNA: TGCGCCAGCAGCAACGTAGCGGGAAGTGGCACAGATACGCAGTATTTT
CDR3 protein: CASSNVAGSGTDTQYF

clone size: few
D gene: TRBD1
J gene: TRBJ1-6
V gene: TRBV10-3
CDR3 DNA: TGTGCCAGCCGGACAGGGATTAATTCACCCCTCCACTTT
CDR3 protein: CASRTGINSPLHF

clone size: .
D gene: TRBD1
J gene: TRBJ2-7
V gene: TRBV20-1
CDR3 DNA: TGCAGTGCTAGTCCAGGGGGCGGGGCCTACGAGCAGTACTTC
CDR3 protein: CSASPGGGAYEQYF

clone size: .
D gene: TRBD2
J gene: TRBJ2-7
V gene: TRBV5-1
CDR3 DNA: TGCGCCAGCAGCTCGGCCCTGGCGGGAGGGACCTACGAGCAGTACTTC
CDR3 protein: CASSSALAGGTYEQYF

clone size: many
D gene: .
J gene: TRBJ2-2
V gene: TRBV12-3/TRBV12-4
CDR3 DNA: TGTGCCAGCAGTTTAACGGCCGGGGAGCTGTTTTTT
CDR3 protein: CASSLTAGELFF

clone size: .
D gene: TRBD1
J gene: TRBJ2-5
V gene: TRBV29-1
CDR3 DNA: TGCAGCGTTGAGTGGCCGCAGGGGGAAGAGACCCAGTACTTC
CDR3 protein: CSVEWPQGEETQYF

clone size: few
D gene: TRBD2
J gene: TRBJ2-1
V gene: TRBV6-2/TRBV6-3
CDR3 DNA: TGTGCCAGCAGTTCACTGGGACTAGCGGGAGGAAAGGGTGAGCAGTTCTTC
CDR3 protein: CASSSLGLAGGKGEQFF

clone size: .
D gene: .
J gene: TRBJ2-2
V gene: TRBV24-1
CDR3 DNA: TGTGCCACCAGTGACGGACAGACCAGGGAGCTGTTTTTT
CDR3 protein: CATSDGQTRELFF

clone size: .
D gene: TRBD1
J gene: TRBJ2-5
V gene: TRBV28
CDR3 DNA: TGTGCCAGCAGACAATCCGGGACAGGGGTGTGGGTAGGAGAGACCCAGTACTTC
CDR3 protein: CASRQSGTGVWVGETQYF

clone size: few
D gene: .
J gene: TRBJ1-2
V gene: TRBV4-1
CDR3 DNA: TGCGCCAGCAGCCACTATGGCTACACCTTC
CDR3 protein: CASSHYGYTF

clone size: many
D gene: .
J gene: TRBJ2-1
V gene: TRBV5-1
CDR3 DNA: TGCGCCAGCAGCTTGGTTGTTAGCCATTACAATGAGCAGTTCTTC
CDR3 protein: CASSLVVSHYNEQFF

clone size: few
D gene: TRBD1
J gene: TRBJ2-5
V gene: TRBV9
CDR3 DNA: TGTGCCAGCAGCGTAGGGACAGGGATTCGAGAGACCCAGTACTTC
CDR3 protein: CASSVGTGIRETQYF

clone size: .
D gene: TRBD1
J gene: TRBJ2-7
V gene: TRBV20-1
CDR3 DNA: TGCAGTGCTCCCAACGCGGGACAGGGGGCTTACGAGCAGTACTTC
CDR3 protein: CSAPNAGQGAYEQYF

clone size: .
D gene: TRBD2
J gene: TRBJ2-5
V gene: TRBV29-1
CDR3 DNA: TGCAGCGTTAGCGGGGGATACCAAGAGACCCAGTACTTC
CDR3 protein: CSVSGGYQETQYF

clone size: many
D gene: .
J gene: TRBJ2-2
V gene: TRBV12-3/TRBV12-4
CDR3 DNA: TGTGCCAGCAGCCTGGGGTTCGGTAGGACCGGGGAGCTGTTTTTT
CDR3 protein: CASSLGFGRTGELFF

clone size: few
D gene: TRBD2
J gene: TRBJ2-1
V gene: TRBV20-1
CDR3 DNA: TGCAGTGCTAGTGACCTCAAGGGACTAGCGGTCTACAATGAGCAGTTCTTC
CDR3 protein: CSASDLKGLAVYNEQFF

clone size: many
D gene: .
J gene: TRBJ1-2
V gene: TRBV10-3
CDR3 DNA: TGTGCCATCTCAGACAGTAACTATGGCTACACCTTC
CDR3 protein: CAISDSNYGYTF

clone size: once
D gene: TRBD1
J gene: TRBJ2-1
V gene: TRBV18
CDR3 DNA: TGTGTCAGCTCACCACAGGGGGCTCCCTACAATGAGCAGTTCTTC
CDR3 protein: CVSSPQGAPYNEQFF

clone size: few
D gene: TRBD1
J gene: TRBJ1-5
V gene: TRBV28
CDR3 DNA: TGTGCCAGCAGTTTCCCAGGACAGGGGAAGTATCAGCCCCAGCATTTT
CDR3 protein: CASSFPGQGKYQPQHF

clone size: .
D gene: .
J gene: TRBJ2-4
V gene: TRBV2
CDR3 DNA: TGTGCCAGCAGTCACATCTCACACCTGGAGACCTCCAAAAACATTCAGTACTTC
CDR3 protein: CASSHISHLETSKNIQYF

clone size: .
D gene: .
J gene: TRBJ2-2
V gene: TRBV5-6
CDR3 DNA: TGTGCCAGCAGCTGGGGCCTATCACCCCCCGGGGAGCTGTTTTTT
CDR3 protein: CASSWGLSPPGELFF

clone size: .
D gene: .
J gene: TRBJ2-7
V gene: TRBV25-1
CDR3 DNA: TGTGCCAGCAGTGAATCCGGTTCCGCCTACGAGCAGTACTTC
CDR3 protein: CASSESGSAYEQYF

clone size: few
D gene: .
J gene: TRBJ2-7
V gene: TRBV29-1
CDR3 DNA: TGCAGCGTTGTAAGACTAGGGGCCTACGAGCAGTACTTC
CDR3 protein: CSVVRLGAYEQYF

clone size: .
D gene: TRBD2
J gene: TRBJ2-5
V gene: TRBV7-9
CDR3 DNA: TGTGCCAGCACCCCCGGACTAGGAGAGACCCAGTACTTC
CDR3 protein: CASTPGLGETQYF

clone size: .
D gene: .
J gene: TRBJ2-1
V gene: TRBV7-9
CDR3 DNA: TGTGCCAGCAGCTTAGTGATAGGTAGTAGCTCGAATGAGCAGTTCTTC
CDR3 protein: CASSLVIGSSSNEQFF

clone size: few
D gene: .
J gene: TRBJ2-3
V gene: TRBV5-1
CDR3 DNA: TGCGCCAGCAGCTTGGTAACGGGAGCGGCAGATACGCAGTATTTT
CDR3 protein: CASSLVTGAADTQYF

clone size: .
D gene: .
J gene: TRBJ1-2
V gene: TRBV4-3
CDR3 DNA: TGCGCCAGCAGCCAAGTCTCCGGGACCTATGGCTACACCTTC
CDR3 protein: CASSQVSGTYGYTF

clone size: .
D gene: .
J gene: TRBJ1-5
V gene: TRBV2
CDR3 DNA: TGTGCCAGCAGTGGCGGCAGGGCCGTCAATCAGCCCCAGCATTTT
CDR3 protein: CASSGGRAVNQPQHF

clone size: many
D gene: .
J gene: TRBJ1-1
V gene: TRBV20-1
CDR3 DNA: TGCAGTGCTAGATCGTCAACAGGGAGGGCTGAAGCTTTCTTT
CDR3 protein: CSARSSTGRAEAFF

clone size: few
D gene: .
J gene: TRBJ2-2
V gene: TRBV5-6
CDR3 DNA: TGTGCCAGCAGCCTCCCATCCACCGGGGAGCTGTTTTTT
CDR3 protein: CASSLPSTGELFF

clone size: few
D gene: .
J gene: TRBJ2-3
V gene: TRBV10-2
CDR3 DNA: TGCGCCAGCAGCCCTCGAGTAGCCACAGATACGCAGTATTTT
CDR3 protein: CASSPRVATDTQYF

clone size: few
D gene: .
J gene: TRBJ2-7
V gene: TRBV29-1
CDR3 DNA: TGCAGCGTCGGGGCAGGGCCCCCCTACGAGCAGTACTTC
CDR3 protein: CSVGAGPPYEQYF

clone size: .
D gene: .
J gene: TRBJ1-4
V gene: TRBV15
CDR3 DNA: TGTGCCACCAGCAGAGGCCAACGCGCTGAAAAACTGTTTTTT
CDR3 protein: CATSRGQRAEKLFF

clone size: .
D gene: TRBD2
J gene: TRBJ2-3
V gene: TRBV5-1
CDR3 DNA: TGCGGCAGCAGCTCCCTGGGGACTAGCGGGAACACAGATACGCAGTATTTT
CDR3 protein: CGSSSLGTSGNTDTQYF

clone size: few
D gene: .
J gene: TRBJ2-1
V gene: TRBV5-1
CDR3 DNA: TGCGCCAGCAGCTTGGAATGGGCTGAGCAGTTCTTC
CDR3 protein: CASSLEWAEQFF

clone size: .
D gene: .
J gene: TRBJ2-5
V gene: TRBV7-7
CDR3 DNA: TGTGCCAGCAGCTTCGGTCCCAGTAGCGCGGAGACCCAGTACTTC
CDR3 protein: CASSFGPSSAETQYF

clone size: few
D gene: TRBD1
J gene: TRBJ2-5
V gene: TRBV7-7
CDR3 DNA: TGTGCCAGGGGACAGGGGGCTTGGGAGACCCAGTACTTC
CDR3 protein: CARGQGAWETQYF

clone size: .
D gene: .
J gene: TRBJ2-1
V gene: TRBV7-6
CDR3 DNA: TGTGCCAGCAGCTTAAGCGGGCACAATGAGCAGTTCTTC
CDR3 protein: CASSLSGHNEQFF

clone size: many
D gene: .
J gene: TRBJ1-5
V gene: TRBV12-3/TRBV12-4
CDR3 DNA: TGTGCCAGCAGTTTCGGTCTTACAGGTCAGCCCCAGCATTTT
CDR3 protein: CASSFGLTGQPQHF

clone size: few
D gene: TRBD2
J gene: TRBJ2-7
V gene: TRBV12-3/TRBV12-4
CDR3 DNA: TGTGCCAGCAGTTTGGGGTTACAAGCGGGAGCCCACGAGCAGTACTTC
CDR3 protein: CASSLGLQAGAHEQYF

clone size: .
D gene: .
J gene: TRBJ2-7
V gene: TRBV4-3
CDR3 DNA: TGCGCCAGCAGCCGGGGGGTCGGCGAGCAGTACTTC
CDR3 protein: CASSRGVGEQYF

clone size: .
D gene: .
J gene: TRBJ2-4
V gene: TRBV6-5
CDR3 DNA: TGTGCCAGCAGTTACTCAGGTGGGGGGGCAGGAAACATTCAGTACTTC
CDR3 protein: CASSYSGGGAGNIQYF